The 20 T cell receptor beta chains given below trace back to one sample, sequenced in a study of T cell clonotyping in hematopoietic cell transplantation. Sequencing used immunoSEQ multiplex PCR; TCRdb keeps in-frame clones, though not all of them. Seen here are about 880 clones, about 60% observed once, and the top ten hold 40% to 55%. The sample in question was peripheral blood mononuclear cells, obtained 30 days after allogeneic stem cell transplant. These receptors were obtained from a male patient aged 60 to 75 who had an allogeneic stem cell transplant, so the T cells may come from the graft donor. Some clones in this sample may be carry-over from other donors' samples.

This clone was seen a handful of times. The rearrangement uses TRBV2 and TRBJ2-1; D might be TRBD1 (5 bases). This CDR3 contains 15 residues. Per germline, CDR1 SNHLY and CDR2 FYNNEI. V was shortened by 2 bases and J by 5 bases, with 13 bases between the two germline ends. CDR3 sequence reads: CASSERGNFDNEQFF. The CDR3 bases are TGTGCCAGCAGTGAAAGGGGCAATTTCGACAATGAGCAGTTCTTC.

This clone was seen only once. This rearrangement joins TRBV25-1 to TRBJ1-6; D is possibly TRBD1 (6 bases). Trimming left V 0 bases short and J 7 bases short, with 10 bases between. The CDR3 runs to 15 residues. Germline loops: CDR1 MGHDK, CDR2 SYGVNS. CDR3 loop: CASSEYKGGNSPLHF. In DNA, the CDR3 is TGTGCCAGCAGTGAATATAAGGGGGGGAATTCACCCCTCCACTTT.

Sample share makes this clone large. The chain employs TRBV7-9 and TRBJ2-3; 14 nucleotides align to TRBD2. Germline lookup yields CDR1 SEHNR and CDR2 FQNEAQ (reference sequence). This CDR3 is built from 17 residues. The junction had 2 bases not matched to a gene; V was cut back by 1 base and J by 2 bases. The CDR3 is CASSLGTSGGITDTQYF. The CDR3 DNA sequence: TGTGCCAGCAGCTTAGGGACTAGCGGGGGGATCACAGATACGCAGTATTTT.

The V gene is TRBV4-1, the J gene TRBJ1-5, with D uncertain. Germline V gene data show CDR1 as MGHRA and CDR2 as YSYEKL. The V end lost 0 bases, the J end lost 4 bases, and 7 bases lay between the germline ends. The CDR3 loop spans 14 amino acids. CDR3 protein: CASSQERMNQPQHF. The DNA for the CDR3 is TGCGCCAGCAGCCAAGAAAGGATGAATCAGCCCCAGCATTTT.

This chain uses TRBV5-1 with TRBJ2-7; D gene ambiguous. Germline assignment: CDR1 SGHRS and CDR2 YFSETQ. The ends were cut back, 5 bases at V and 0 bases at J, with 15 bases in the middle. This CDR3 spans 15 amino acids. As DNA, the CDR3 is TGCGCCAGCAGAATAGACACCCTACTCTCCTACGAGCAGTACTTC. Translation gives CASRIDTLLSYEQYF.

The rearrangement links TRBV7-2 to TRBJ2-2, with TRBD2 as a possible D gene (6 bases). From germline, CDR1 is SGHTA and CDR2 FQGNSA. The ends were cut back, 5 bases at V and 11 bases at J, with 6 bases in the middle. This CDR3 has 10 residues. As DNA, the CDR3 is TGTGCCAGCAGCGCGGGAGAGCTGTTTTTT. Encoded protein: CASSAGELFF.

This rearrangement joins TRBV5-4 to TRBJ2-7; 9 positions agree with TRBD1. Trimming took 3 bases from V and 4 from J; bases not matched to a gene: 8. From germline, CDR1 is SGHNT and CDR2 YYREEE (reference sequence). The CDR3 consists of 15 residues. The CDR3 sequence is CASSSGTGILYEQYF. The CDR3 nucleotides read TGTGCCAGCAGCTCGGGGACAGGGATCTTGTACGAGCAGTACTTC.

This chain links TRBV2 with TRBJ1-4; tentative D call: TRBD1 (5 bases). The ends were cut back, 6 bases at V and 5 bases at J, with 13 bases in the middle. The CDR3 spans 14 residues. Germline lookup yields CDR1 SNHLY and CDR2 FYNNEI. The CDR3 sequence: CASRTVSSNEKLFF. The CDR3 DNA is TGTGCCAGCAGGACAGTAAGCTCGAATGAAAAACTGTTTTTT.

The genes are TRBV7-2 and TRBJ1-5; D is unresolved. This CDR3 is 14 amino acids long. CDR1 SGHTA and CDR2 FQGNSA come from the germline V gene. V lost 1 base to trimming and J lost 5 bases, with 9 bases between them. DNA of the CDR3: TGTGCCAGCAGCTTAGATGCACGGTATCAGCCCCAGCATTTT. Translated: CASSLDARYQPQHF.

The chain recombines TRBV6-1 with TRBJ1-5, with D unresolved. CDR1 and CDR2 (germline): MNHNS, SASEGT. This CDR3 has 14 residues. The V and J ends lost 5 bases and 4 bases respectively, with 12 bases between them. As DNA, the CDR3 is TGTGCCAGCAGTTCGATGACGGGAAATCAGCCCCAGCATTTT. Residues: CASSSMTGNQPQHF.

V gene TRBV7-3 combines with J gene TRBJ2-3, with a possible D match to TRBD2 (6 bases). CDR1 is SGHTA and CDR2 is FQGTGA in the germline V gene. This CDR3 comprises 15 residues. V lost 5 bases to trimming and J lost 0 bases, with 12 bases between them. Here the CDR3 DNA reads TGTGCCAGCAGCCGAACCGGGACTAGCACAGATACGCAGTATTTT. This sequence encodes CASSRTGTSTDTQYF.

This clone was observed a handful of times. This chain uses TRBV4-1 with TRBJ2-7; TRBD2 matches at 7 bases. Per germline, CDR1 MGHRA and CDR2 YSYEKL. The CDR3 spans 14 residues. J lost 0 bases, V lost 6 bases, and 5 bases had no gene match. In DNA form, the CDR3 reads TGCGCCAGCAGGCCTAGCGGAAGCTCCTACGAGCAGTACTTC. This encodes CASRPSGSSYEQYF.

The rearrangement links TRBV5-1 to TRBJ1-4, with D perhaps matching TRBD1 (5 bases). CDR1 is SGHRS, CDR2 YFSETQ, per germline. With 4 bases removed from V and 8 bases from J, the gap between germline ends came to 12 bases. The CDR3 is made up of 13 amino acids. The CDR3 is CASSTGIVEKLFF. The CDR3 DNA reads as TGCGCCAGCAGCACAGGAATTGTCGAAAAACTGTTTTTT.

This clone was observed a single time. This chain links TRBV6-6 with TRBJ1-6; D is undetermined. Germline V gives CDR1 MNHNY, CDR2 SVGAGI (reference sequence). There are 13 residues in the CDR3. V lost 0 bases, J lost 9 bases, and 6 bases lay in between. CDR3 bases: TGTGCCAGCAGTTACTCGGGCAGTTCACCCCTCCACTTT. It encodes CASSYSGSSPLHF.

CDR3 region: CASSYSGSSPLHF. The DNA for the CDR3 is TGTGCCAGCAGTTACTCGGGCAGTTCACCCCTCCACTTT. The V and J genes are TRBV6-5 and TRBJ1-6; D call uncertain. Trimming pared 0 bases from V and 9 bases from J, leaving 6 bases between. The CDR3 is 13 residues long. Per germline, CDR1 MNHEY and CDR2 SVGAGI.

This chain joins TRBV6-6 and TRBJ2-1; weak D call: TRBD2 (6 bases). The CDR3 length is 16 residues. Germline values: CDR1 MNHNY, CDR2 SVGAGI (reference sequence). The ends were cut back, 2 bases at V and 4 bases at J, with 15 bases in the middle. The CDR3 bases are TGTGCCAGCAGTTACACCAAGCCGGAGGGATACAATGAGCAGTTCTTC. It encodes CASSYTKPEGYNEQFF.

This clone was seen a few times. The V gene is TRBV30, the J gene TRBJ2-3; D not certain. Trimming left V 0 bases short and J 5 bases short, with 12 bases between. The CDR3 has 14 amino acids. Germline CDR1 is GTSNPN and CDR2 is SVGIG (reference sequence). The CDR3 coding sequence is TGTGCCTGGAGTGTAGTTAGCCCCGAAGATACGCAGTATTTT. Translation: CAWSVVSPEDTQYF.

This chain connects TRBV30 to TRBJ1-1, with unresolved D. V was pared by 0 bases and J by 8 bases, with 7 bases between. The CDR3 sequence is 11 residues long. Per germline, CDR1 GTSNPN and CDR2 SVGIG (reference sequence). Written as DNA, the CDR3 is TGTGCCTGGAGTGTAGTCCTAGAAGCTTTCTTT. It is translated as CAWSVVLEAFF.

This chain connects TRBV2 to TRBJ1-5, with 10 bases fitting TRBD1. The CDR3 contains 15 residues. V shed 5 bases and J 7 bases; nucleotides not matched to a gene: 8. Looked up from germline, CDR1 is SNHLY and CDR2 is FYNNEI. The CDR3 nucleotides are TGTGCCAGCAGTCGACAGGGGGCGCGGGCCCAGCCCCAGCATTTT. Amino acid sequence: CASSRQGARAQPQHF.

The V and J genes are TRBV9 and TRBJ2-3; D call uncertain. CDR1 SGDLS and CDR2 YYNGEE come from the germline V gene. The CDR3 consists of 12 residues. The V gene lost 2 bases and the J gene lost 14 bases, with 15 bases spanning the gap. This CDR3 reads CASSVGLTELYF. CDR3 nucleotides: TGTGCCAGCAGCGTGGGATTGACGGAGTTGTATTTT. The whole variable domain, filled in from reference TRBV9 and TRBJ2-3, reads DSGVTQTPKHLITATGQRVTLRCSPRSGDLSVYWYQQSLDQGLQFLIQYYNGEERAKGNILERFSAQQFPDLHSELNLSSLELGDSALYFCASSVGLTELYFGPGTRLTVL.